The present entry profiles one T cell receptor beta chain with its context. This sample stems from a study of shared clonotypes between healthy human individuals. Libraries were prepared by immunoSEQ multiplex PCR; TCRdb keeps only in-frame clonotypes and omits some of them. The repertoire includes 2 million or so clones, about 95% of them detected once, and more than 0.95% sits in the top ten. Positively selected for CCR7, the CD45RO-negative cells used as naive CD8 cells excluded terminally differentiated effector memory CD45RA+ cells. The TCR comes from a man aged 18 to 29 in good health. The material sequenced was naive CD8+ T cells sorted from blood.

CDR3 nucleotide sequence: TGTGCCAGCAGCTGGGGTAGCGGGATTCAAAACGAGCAGTACTTC. Translated: CASSWGSGIQNEQYF. The chain couples TRBV5-5 to TRBJ2-7; 8 nucleotides align to TRBD2. Germline V CDR1 and CDR2: SGHKS, YYEKEE (reference sequence). V shed 3 bases and J 5 bases; nucleotides not matched to a gene: 10. This CDR3 is 15 amino acids long.